This T cell receptor beta chain was recorded in a study of metastatic and nonmetastatic thyroid tumors. Overall study context: Blood and tumor or nodule tissue repertoires from malignant and benign thyroid patients were compared. Overall study findings and caveats: Across blood and tumor, TCR beta diversity in malignant thyroid tumors was reportedly significantly higher than in benign nodules.

Notes on this clone: The antigen remains unidentified.

TCRdb re-analyzed the PCR reads using MiXCR. The table shows about 38,000 clones, with roughly 50% occurring only once. Thyroid surgery was preceded by no treatment in any patient. This TCR was sampled from a male donor with papillary thyroid cancer or a benign thyroid nodule (not recorded which). Some clones in this sample may be carry-over from other donors' samples. What was sequenced was tumor tissue.

CDR3: CSARRETGELFF. The CDR3, as DNA: TGCAGTGCTAGGCGGGAGACCGGGGAGCTGTTTTTT. This sequence joins TRBV20-1 and TRBJ2-2; TRBD2 agrees at 7 bases. With 3 bases clipped from V and 5 bases from J, the junction kept 0 bases outside the gene matches. The CDR3 loop spans 12 amino acids. CDR1 is DFQATT and CDR2 is SNEGSKA in the germline V gene (reference sequence).